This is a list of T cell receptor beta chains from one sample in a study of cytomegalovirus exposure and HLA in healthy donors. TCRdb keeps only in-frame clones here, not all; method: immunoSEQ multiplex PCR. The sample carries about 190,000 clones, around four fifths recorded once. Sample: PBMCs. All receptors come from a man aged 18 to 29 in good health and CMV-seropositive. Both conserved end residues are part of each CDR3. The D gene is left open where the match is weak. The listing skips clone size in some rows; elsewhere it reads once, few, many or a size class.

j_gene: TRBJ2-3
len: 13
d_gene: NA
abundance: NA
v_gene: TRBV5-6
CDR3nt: TGTGCCAGCAGCTTGGAACTCACAGATACGCAGTATTTT
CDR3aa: CASSLELTDTQYF

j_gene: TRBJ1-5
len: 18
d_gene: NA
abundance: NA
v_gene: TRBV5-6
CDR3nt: TGTGCCAGCAGCTCGGGGGGCAGGCTATCCCGTGGCCATCAGCCCCAGCATTTT
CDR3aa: CASSSGGRLSRGHQPQHF

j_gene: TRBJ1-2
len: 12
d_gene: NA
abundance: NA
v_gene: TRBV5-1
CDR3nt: TGCGCCAGCAGCCTACAAAGGGGGGGCGGCACCTTC
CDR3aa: CASSLQRGGGTF

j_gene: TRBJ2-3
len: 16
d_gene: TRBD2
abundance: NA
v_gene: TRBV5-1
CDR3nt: TGCGCCAGCAGCTTCTCACTAGCGGGATTTGAGGGTACGCAGTATTTT
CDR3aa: CASSFSLAGFEGTQYF

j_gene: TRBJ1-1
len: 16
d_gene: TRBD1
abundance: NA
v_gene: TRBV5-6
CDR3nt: TGTGCCAGCAGCTCCTCGGACAGGGACTTTATCCATGAAGCTTTCTTT
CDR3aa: CASSSSDRDFIHEAFF

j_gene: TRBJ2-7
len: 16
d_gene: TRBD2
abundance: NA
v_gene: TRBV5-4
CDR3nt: TGTGCCAGCAGTACACTGACTAGCGGGAGAGGGTACGAGCAGTACTTC
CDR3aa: CASSTLTSGRGYEQYF

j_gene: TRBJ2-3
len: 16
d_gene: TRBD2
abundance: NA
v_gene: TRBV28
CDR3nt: TGTGCCAGCAGTCGTGTGGCGGGAGGGCTGCCAGATACGCAGTATTTT
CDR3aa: CASSRVAGGLPDTQYF

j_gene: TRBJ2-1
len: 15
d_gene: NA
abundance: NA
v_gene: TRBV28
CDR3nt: TGTGCCAGCAGTTTTAGCGGAAGCTCCTACAATGAGCAGTTCTTC
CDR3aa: CASSFSGSSYNEQFF

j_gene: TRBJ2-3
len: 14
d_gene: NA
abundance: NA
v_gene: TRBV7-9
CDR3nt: TGTGCCAGCAGCCCCCTGACTAGTGGAGATACGCAGTATTTT
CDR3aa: CASSPLTSGDTQYF

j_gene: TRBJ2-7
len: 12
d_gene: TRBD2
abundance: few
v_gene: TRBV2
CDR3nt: TGTGCCAGCAGTCTAGCGGCCTACGAGCAGTACTTC
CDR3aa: CASSLAAYEQYF

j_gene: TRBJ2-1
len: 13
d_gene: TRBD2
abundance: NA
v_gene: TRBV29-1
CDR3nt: TGCAGCCAGACTAGCGGGAGTTACAATGAGCAGTTCTTC
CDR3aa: CSQTSGSYNEQFF

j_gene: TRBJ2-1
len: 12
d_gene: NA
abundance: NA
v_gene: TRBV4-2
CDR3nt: TGTGCCAGCAGCCAAGTTACAGGTGAGCAGTTCTTC
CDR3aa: CASSQVTGEQFF

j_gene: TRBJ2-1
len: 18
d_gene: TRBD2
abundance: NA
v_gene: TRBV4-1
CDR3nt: TGCGCCAGCAGCCAACGACCAGGACTAGCGGAGACCTACAATGAGCAGTTCTTC
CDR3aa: CASSQRPGLAETYNEQFF

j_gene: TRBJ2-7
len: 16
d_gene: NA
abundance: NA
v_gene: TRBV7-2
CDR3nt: TGTGCCAGCAGCGTAGGACTTCTGTCCCACTCCTACGAGCAGTACTTC
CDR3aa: CASSVGLLSHSYEQYF

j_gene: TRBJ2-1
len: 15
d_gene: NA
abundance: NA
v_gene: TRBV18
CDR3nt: TGTGCCAGCTCACCACTAGCGACGATCTACAATGAGCAGTTCTTC
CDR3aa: CASSPLATIYNEQFF

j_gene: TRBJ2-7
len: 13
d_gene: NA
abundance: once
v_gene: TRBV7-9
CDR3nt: TGTGCCACCGAGACAGACCGGTCCTACGAGCAGTACTTC
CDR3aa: CATETDRSYEQYF

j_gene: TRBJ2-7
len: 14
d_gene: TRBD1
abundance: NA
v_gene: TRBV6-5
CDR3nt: TGTGCCAGCAGTTCCGGACAGGGTTGGTACGAGCAGTACTTC
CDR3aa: CASSSGQGWYEQYF

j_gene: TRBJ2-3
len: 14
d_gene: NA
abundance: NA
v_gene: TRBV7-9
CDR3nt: TGTGCCAGCAGACCGGCGGTAAGCACAGATACGCAGTATTTT
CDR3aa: CASRPAVSTDTQYF

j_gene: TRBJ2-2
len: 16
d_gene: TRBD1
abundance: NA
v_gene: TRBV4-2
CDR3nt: TGTGCCAGCAGCTACGCAGGGGGTGGGAACACCGGGGAGCTGTTTTTT
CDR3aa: CASSYAGGGNTGELFF

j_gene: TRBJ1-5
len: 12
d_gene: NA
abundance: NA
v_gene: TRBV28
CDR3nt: TGTGCCAGCGGTACCGGGAATCAGCCCCAGCATTTT
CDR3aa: CASGTGNQPQHF

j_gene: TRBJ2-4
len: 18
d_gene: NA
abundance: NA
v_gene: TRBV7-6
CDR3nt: TGTGCCAGCAGCTTATACGGGGGGCTACCACTAGCCAAAAACATTCAGTACTTC
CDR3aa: CASSLYGGLPLAKNIQYF

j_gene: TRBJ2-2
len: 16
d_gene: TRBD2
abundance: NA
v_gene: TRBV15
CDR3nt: TGTGCCACCAGCAGAGGAGGCGGGAGGTTACCCGGGGAGCTGTTTTTT
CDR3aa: CATSRGGGRLPGELFF

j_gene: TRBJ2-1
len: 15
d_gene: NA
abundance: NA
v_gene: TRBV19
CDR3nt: TGTGCCAGTAAGGAGGACGTGGCGGGATTCAATGAGCAGTTCTTC
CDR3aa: CASKEDVAGFNEQFF

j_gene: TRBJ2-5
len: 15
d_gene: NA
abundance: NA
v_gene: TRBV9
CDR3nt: TGTGCCAGCAGCGTAGTGGGCGGGAACGAAGAGACCCAGTACTTC
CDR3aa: CASSVVGGNEETQYF

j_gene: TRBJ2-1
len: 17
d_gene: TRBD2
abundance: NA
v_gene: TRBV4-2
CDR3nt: TGTGCCAGCAGCCGCGGGACTAGCGGGAAGTATAGCGGTGAGCAGTTCTTC
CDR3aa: CASSRGTSGKYSGEQFF

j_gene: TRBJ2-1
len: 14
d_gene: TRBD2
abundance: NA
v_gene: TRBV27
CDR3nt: TGTGCCAGCAGTTTAAGCGGGACTAGCGTTGAGCAGTTCTTC
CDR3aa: CASSLSGTSVEQFF

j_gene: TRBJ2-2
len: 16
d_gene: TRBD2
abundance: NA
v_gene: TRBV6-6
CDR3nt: TGTGCCAGCAGGTCTCCGGGACTAGCAGACACCGGGGAGCTGTTTTTT
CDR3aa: CASRSPGLADTGELFF

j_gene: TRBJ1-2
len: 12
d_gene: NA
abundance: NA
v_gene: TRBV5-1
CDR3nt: TGCGCCAGCGCCAGGTCGGTGGATGGCTACACCTTC
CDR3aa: CASARSVDGYTF

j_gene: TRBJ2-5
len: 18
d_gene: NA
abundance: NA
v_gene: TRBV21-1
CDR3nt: TGTGCCAGCAGCAAAATCGGGACAGGGGGCGTTAGGGTGGAGACCCAGTACTTC
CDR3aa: CASSKIGTGGVRVETQYF

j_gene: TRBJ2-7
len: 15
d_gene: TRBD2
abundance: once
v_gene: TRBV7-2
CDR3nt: TGTGCCAGCAGCCGACTAGCGGGAGAGCTCTACGAGCAGTACTTC
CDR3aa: CASSRLAGELYEQYF

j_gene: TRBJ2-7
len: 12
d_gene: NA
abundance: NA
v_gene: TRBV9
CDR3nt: TGTGCCAGCAGCGTAAACAGTGACGAGCAGTACTTC
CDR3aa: CASSVNSDEQYF

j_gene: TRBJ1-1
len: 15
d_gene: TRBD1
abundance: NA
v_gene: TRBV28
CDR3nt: TGTGCCAGCAGGGACAGGGATAGGGGCAACACTGAAGCTTTCTTT
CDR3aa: CASRDRDRGNTEAFF

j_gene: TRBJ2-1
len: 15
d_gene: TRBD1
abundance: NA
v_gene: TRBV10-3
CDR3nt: TGTGCCGCCCGAGGGGGCTTGGAAGCCTACAATGAGCAGTTCTTC
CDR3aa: CAARGGLEAYNEQFF

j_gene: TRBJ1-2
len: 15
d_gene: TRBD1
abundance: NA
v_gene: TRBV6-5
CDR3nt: TGTGCCAGCAGCGGGACAGCGGCTAAAAACTATGGCTACACCTTC
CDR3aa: CASSGTAAKNYGYTF

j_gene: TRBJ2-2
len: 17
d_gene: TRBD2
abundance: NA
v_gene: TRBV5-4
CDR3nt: TGTGCCAGCAGCTTGGCGCTAGCGGGAGGGAGGGCCGGGGAGCTGTTTTTT
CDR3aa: CASSLALAGGRAGELFF

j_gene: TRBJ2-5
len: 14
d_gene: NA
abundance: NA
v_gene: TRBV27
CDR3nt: TGTGCCAGCAGTCCCTCGGCCGGGGGAGAGACCCAGTACTTC
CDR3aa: CASSPSAGGETQYF

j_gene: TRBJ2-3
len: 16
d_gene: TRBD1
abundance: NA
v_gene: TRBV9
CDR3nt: TGTGCCAGCAGCCCAAGACCTACAGGGGTTCTAGATACGCAGTATTTT
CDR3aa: CASSPRPTGVLDTQYF

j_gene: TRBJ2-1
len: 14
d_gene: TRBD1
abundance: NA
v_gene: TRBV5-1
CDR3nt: TGCGCCAGCATCCCACGACAGGGTGGAGATGAGCAGTTCTTC
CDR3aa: CASIPRQGGDEQFF

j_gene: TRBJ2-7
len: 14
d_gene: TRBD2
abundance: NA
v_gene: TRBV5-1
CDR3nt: TGCGCCAGCAGCTTCGGGGACTACCTCACCGAGCAGTACTTC
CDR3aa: CASSFGDYLTEQYF

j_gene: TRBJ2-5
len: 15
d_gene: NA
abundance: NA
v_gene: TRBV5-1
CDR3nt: TGCGCCAGCAGCTTGCAGGGAACAAACCAAGAGACCCAGTACTTC
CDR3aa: CASSLQGTNQETQYF

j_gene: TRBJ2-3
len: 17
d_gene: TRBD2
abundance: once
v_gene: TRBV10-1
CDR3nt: TGCGCCAGCAGTGTAGGGACTAGCGGCCTCCCGGCGGATACGCAGTATTTT
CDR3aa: CASSVGTSGLPADTQYF

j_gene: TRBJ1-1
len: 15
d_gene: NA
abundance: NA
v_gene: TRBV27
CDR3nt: TGTGCCAGCAGTTACTCGAAGGGGGTGAGGACTGAAGCTTTCTTT
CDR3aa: CASSYSKGVRTEAFF

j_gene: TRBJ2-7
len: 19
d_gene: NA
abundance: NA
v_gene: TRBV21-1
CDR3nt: TGTGCCAGCAGCAATCGTAGCGGGATTAAGGAGGGGTACTCCTACGAGCAGTACTTC
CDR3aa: CASSNRSGIKEGYSYEQYF

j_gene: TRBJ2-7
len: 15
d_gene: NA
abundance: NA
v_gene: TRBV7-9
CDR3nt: TGTGCCAGCAGCTCCCGGGACTCGTTTTCCTACGAGCAGTACTTC
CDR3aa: CASSSRDSFSYEQYF

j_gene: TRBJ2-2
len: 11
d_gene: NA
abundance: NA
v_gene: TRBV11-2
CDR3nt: TGTGCCAGTCAGACAGTCGGGGAGCTGTTTTTT
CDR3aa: CASQTVGELFF

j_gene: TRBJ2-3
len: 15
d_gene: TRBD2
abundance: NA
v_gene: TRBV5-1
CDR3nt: TGCGCCAGCAAGGGGGGACTAGCGCCTGCTGATACGCAGTATTTT
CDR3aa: CASKGGLAPADTQYF

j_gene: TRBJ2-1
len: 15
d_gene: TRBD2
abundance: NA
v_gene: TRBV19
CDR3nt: TGTGCCAGTAGTAGGGAGACTAGCAAAGACAATGAGCAGTTCTTC
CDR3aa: CASSRETSKDNEQFF

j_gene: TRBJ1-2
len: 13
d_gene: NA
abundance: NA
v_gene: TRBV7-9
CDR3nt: TGTGCCAGCAGCTTAGTGAACAGTGAGGGCTACACCTTC
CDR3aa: CASSLVNSEGYTF

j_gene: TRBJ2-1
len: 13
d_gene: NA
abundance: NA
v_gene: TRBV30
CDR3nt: TGTGCCTGGACAGGACTCTCCTACAATGAGCAGTTCTTC
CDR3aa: CAWTGLSYNEQFF

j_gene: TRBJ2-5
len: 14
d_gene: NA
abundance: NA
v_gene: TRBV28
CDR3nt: TGTGCCAGCAGTTTATCTAGTCCCCGAGAGACCCAGTACTTC
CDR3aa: CASSLSSPRETQYF

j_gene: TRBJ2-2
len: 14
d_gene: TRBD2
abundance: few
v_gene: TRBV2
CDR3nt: TGTGCCAGCAGTGTCCTAGCGGGAGTTGGGGAGCTGTTTTTT
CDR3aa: CASSVLAGVGELFF